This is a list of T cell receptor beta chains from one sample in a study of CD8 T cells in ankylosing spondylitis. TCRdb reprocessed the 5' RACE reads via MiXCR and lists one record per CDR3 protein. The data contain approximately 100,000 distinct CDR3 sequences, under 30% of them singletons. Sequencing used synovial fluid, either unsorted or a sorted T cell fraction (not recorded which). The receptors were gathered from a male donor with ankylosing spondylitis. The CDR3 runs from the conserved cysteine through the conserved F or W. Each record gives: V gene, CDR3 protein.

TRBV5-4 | CASSTTPDRDQPQHF
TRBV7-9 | CASSLDQHSYEQYF
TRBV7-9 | CASSLFGSTTDTQYF
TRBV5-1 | CASSSYGPQGGTGELFF
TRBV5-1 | CASSGDSDEAFF
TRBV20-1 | CSAHPRTSGIEDTQYF
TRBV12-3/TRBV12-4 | CASRLSGRNYGYTF
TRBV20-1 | CSATQGGETQYF
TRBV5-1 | CASSGTSGRLVWNEQFF
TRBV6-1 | CASTLYRNSRSYEQYF
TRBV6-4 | CASSTGTSAYNEQFF
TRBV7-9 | CASSGPTGGNQPQHF
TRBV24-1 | CATSDLLAGGPYNSPLHF
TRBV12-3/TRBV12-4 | CASSPWWGQETQYF
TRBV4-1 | CASSPRDRVGTEAFF
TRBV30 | CAWSQGWTEAFF
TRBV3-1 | CASSQDMVGRGYTF
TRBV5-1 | CASSGQGQSGEKLFF
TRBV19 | CASSQAGAGSPETQYF
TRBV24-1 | CATSNSRDTGTEAFF
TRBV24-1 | CATSDNRGWGTDTQYF
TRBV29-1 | CSVEDVDRVENIQYF
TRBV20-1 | CSATRPPQETQYF
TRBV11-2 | CASSRREIQETQYF
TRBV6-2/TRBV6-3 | CASSYSGGSGTYNEQFF
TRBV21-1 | CASSKSWGASYEQYF
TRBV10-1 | CASSESNQPQHF
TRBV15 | CATSRDSGDEKLFF
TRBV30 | CAWSVIGNTYNEQFF
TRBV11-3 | CASSLVAGGYNEQFF
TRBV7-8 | CASSSPTSGYNEQFF
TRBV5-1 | CASSSRGGKNTEAFF
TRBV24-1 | CATSDRALGEQFF
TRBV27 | CASSHRETTDTQYF
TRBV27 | CATLPRGTDTQYF
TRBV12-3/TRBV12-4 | CASSLASGSRGNEQFF
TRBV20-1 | CSANAADRGETDTQYF
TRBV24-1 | CATSDLLGGETQYF